These 23 T cell receptor beta chains were all obtained from the same sample, sequenced in a study of T cell responses to AZD1222 COVID-19 vaccine. Clones were sequenced by immunoSEQ multiplex PCR, and TCRdb holds only the in-frame ones, with some missing. The repertoire holds about 150,000 clones, roughly 92% seen once, with roughly 1.2% in the top ten. The source material was peripheral blood, sampled 28 days after the second AZD1222 dose. Receptors were obtained from an adult who received the AZD1222 COVID-19 vaccine.

The DNA of the CDR3 is TGTGCCACCAGCAGGGGACTAGAGATAGATACGCAGTATTTT. This codes for CATSRGLEIDTQYF. The V call is TRBV15, the J call TRBJ2-3; 8 nucleotides match TRBD2. From germline, CDR1 is LNHNV and CDR2 YYDKDF (reference sequence). J gave up 5 bases and V 3 bases, and 4 bases lay outside the gene matches. The CDR3 is made up of 14 amino acids.

CDR3 DNA sequence: TGTGCCAGCAGCCAAACTAGAAACGGGGGGACCCAGTACTTC. Translation: CASSQTRNGGTQYF. This chain connects TRBV6-2 or TRBV6-3 to TRBJ2-5; possible D gene TRBD2, 6 bases. Germline assignment: CDR1 MNHEY and CDR2 SVGEGT. The V end was cut by 6 bases, the J end by 7 bases, with 18 bases between. This CDR3 spans 14 amino acids.

The chain joins TRBV5-1 to TRBJ2-1; D not resolved. With 1 base removed from V and 0 bases from J, the gap between germline ends came to 8 bases. The CDR3 extends over 15 amino acids. CDR1 and CDR2 from the germline V gene are SGHRS and YFSETQ. The DNA for the CDR3 is TGCGCCAGCAGCTTGAGGTCTAGCTCCTACAATGAGCAGTTCTTC. Its protein is CASSLRSSSYNEQFF. The full variable domain, its missing parts supplied by reference TRBV5-1 and TRBJ2-1, is KAGVTQTPRYLIKTRGQQVTLSCSPISGHRSVSWYQQTPGQGLQFLFEYFSETQRNKGNFPGRFSGRQFSNSRSEMNVSTLELGDSALYLCASSLRSSSYNEQFFGPGTRLTVL.

The chain recombines TRBV10-3 with TRBJ2-3, with a tentative D call TRBD2 (5 bases). The V end was cut by 2 bases, the J end by 1 base, with 10 bases between. This CDR3 spans 15 amino acids. Germline V lookup: CDR1 ENHRY, CDR2 SYGVKD. CDR3 bases: TGTGCCATCAGTGAGGTCCGGGAACGCACAGATACGCAGTATTTT. Protein sequence: CAISEVRERTDTQYF.

This clone has more than one count but fewer than ten. The chain couples TRBV9 to TRBJ2-1, with TRBD2 matching over 9 bases. This CDR3 has 16 residues. With V trimmed by 0 bases and J by 9 bases, 10 bases remained unmatched. The germline V gene has CDR1 SGDLS and CDR2 YYNGEE. DNA for the CDR3: TGTGCCAGCAGCGTAGTCTCAGGACTAGCGTCTCGTGAGCAGTTCTTC. Amino acids: CASSVVSGLASREQFF. Based on the CDR3 plus reference TRBV9 and TRBJ2-1, the full variable domain is DSGVTQTPKHLITATGQRVTLRCSPRSGDLSVYWYQQSLDQGLQFLIQYYNGEERAKGNILERFSAQQFPDLHSELNLSSLELGDSALYFCASSVVSGLASREQFFGPGTRLTVL.

CDR3 coding DNA: TGTGCCAGCAGCCCCTGGACCGATGGAGGCTACACCTTC. Amino acids: CASSPWTDGGYTF. The chain couples TRBV5-8 to TRBJ1-2; D remains ambiguous. Germline loops: CDR1 SGHTS, CDR2 YDEGEE. The CDR3 has 13 amino acids. The V and J ends lost 4 bases and 8 bases respectively, with 15 bases between them. The whole variable domain, filled in from reference TRBV5-8 and TRBJ1-2, reads EAGVTQSPTHLIKTRGQQATLRCSPISGHTSVYWYQQALGLGLQFLLWYDEGEERNRGNFPPRFSGRQFPNYSSELNVNALELEDSALYLCASSPWTDGGYTFGSGTRLTVV.

This clone was detected a few times. The chain uses TRBV6-4 and TRBJ1-6; unclear D gene. The V end lost 1 base, the J end lost 8 bases, and 21 bases lay between the germline ends. CDR3 size: 18 residues. Germline-derived CDR1 and CDR2 are MRHNA and SNTAGT. DNA for the CDR3: TGTGCCAGCAGTGACTTACTTCTTCGACGGGAACCGGATTCACCCCTCCACTTT. The encoded protein is CASSDLLLRREPDSPLHF.

The chain links TRBV5-1 to TRBJ2-7, with D possibly matching TRBD2 (5 bases). V was trimmed by 4 bases and J by 3 bases, leaving 17 bases between them. The CDR3 has 15 residues. Germline V gives CDR1 SGHRS, CDR2 YFSETQ. For the CDR3, the DNA is TGCGCCAGCAGCCTTAGGGCGGCTGGAGGCTACGAGCAGTACTTC. It codes for CASSLRAAGGYEQYF.

The gene calls are TRBV19 and TRBJ2-3; maybe TRBD2 (5 bases). Germline V gene lookup returns CDR1 LNHDA and CDR2 SQIVND (reference sequence). Trimming took off 3 bases at V and 5 bases at J, with 12 bases between the two ends. CDR3 length equals 14 residues. The CDR3 nucleotides are TGTGCCAGTAGTATGGCGGGCCCGTTAGATACGCAGTATTTT. Translating it yields CASSMAGPLDTQYF.

The gene calls are TRBV7-2 and TRBJ2-5; no reliable D call. With 2 bases removed from V and 4 bases from J, the gap between germline ends came to 8 bases. CDR3 size: 13 residues. Germline CDR1 and CDR2: SGHTA and FQGNSA. The chain's CDR3 is CASSLWVGETQYF. DNA of the CDR3: TGTGCCAGCAGCTTATGGGTTGGAGAGACCCAGTACTTC.

The J gene is TRBJ1-2, the V gene TRBV20-1; no reliable D call. Germline CDR1 reads DFQATT; CDR2 reads SNEGSKA (reference sequence). Trimming removed 5 bases at V and 4 bases at J, with 5 bases between. The CDR3 runs 10 residues. The CDR3 nucleotides are TGCAGTGCTCCGTCCTATGGCTACACCTTC. It translates to CSAPSYGYTF.

The chain employs TRBV5-1 and TRBJ2-3; D is perhaps TRBD2 (6 bases). Germline V gene data show CDR1 as SGHRS and CDR2 as YFSETQ. The CDR3 loop spans 16 amino acids. V lost 2 bases and J lost 2, with 15 bases in between. CDR3 sequence reads: CASSFLTGTDTDTQYF. The CDR3 nucleotides are TGCGCCAGCAGCTTTTTAACCGGGACTGACACAGATACGCAGTATTTT.

V and J are TRBV11-3 and TRBJ2-1, with TRBD2 matching 10 bases. The trim removed 1 base at V and 7 bases at J, leaving 10 bases unmatched. The germline CDR1 and CDR2 sequences are SGHNT and YENEEA. The CDR3 loop spans 17 amino acids. The chain's CDR3 is CASSLGPSGGAGNEQFF. In nucleotides, the CDR3 is TGTGCCAGCAGCTTAGGCCCAAGCGGGGGGGCCGGAAATGAGCAGTTCTTC. The entire variable domain, with the rest obtained from reference TRBV11-3 and TRBJ2-1, is as follows: EAGVVQSPRYKIIEKKQPVAFWCNPISGHNTLYWYLQNLGQGPELLIRYENEEAVDDSQLPKDRFSAERLKGVDSTLKIQPAELGDSAVYLCASSLGPSGGAGNEQFFGPGTRLTVL.

The V call is TRBV27, the J call TRBJ2-7, with D maybe TRBD1 (6 bases). CDR3 size: 15 residues. The V end lost 0 bases, the J end lost 2 bases, and 11 bases lay between the germline ends. The germline V gene encodes CDR1 MNHEY and CDR2 SMNVEV (reference sequence). CDR3 loop: CASSLSRGQPYEQYF. The CDR3 nucleotides are TGTGCCAGCAGTTTATCCCGCGGACAGCCCTACGAGCAGTACTTC.

The rearrangement joins TRBV18 to TRBJ1-6, with unresolved D. V was clipped by 2 bases and J by 0 bases, with 14 bases between them. In germline, CDR1 is KGHSH, CDR2 LQKENI. The CDR3 totals 18 residues. CDR3 DNA sequence: TGTGCCAGCTCACCAGTCAGTATGGGTAACTCCTATAATTCACCCCTCCACTTT. Translation gives CASSPVSMGNSYNSPLHF.

The J gene is TRBJ2-3, the V gene TRBV28, with D unclear. The CDR3 is 13 residues long. CDR1 MDHEN and CDR2 SYDVKM come from the germline V gene. V was shortened by 8 bases and J by 2 bases, with 11 bases between the two germline ends. Here the CDR3 DNA reads TGTGCCAGCCATCGCAGGTTCACAGATACGCAGTATTTT. Translation gives CASHRRFTDTQYF. The entire variable domain, with the rest obtained from reference TRBV28 and TRBJ2-3, is as follows: DVKVTQSSRYLVKRTGEKVFLECVQDMDHENMFWYRQDPGLGLRLIYFSYDVKMKEKGDIPEGYSVSREKKERFSLILESASTNQTSMYLCASHRRFTDTQYFGPGTRLTVL.

The DNA of the CDR3 is TGTGCCAGCTCACCACTAAGCGGCCAGTCCTCTGGAAACACCATATATTTT. It encodes CASSPLSGQSSGNTIYF. The chain links TRBV18 to TRBJ1-3; D uncertain. This CDR3 comprises 17 residues. V was cut by 1 base and J by 0 bases, with 13 bases left in between. Germline V lookup: CDR1 KGHSH, CDR2 LQKENI. The variable domain in full, completed from reference TRBV18 and TRBJ1-3, reads NAGVMQNPRHLVRRRGQEARLRCSPMKGHSHVYWYRQLPEEGLKFMVYLQKENIIDESGMPKERFSAEFPKEGPSILRIQQVVRGDSAAYFCASSPLSGQSSGNTIYFGEGSWLTVV.

This rearrangement joins TRBV28 to TRBJ2-1; 9 bases are a match to TRBD2. The germline V gene has CDR1 MDHEN and CDR2 SYDVKM. The CDR3 is made up of 14 amino acids. This CDR3 reads CAIRGSGSMNEQFF. CDR3 DNA sequence: TGTGCTATACGGGGTAGCGGGAGTATGAATGAGCAGTTCTTC.

This chain uses TRBV5-1 with TRBJ1-1; 9 positions match TRBD1. The trim removed 0 bases at V and 5 bases at J, leaving 2 bases unmatched. Per germline, CDR1 SGHRS and CDR2 YFSETQ. The CDR3 runs 14 residues. DNA of the CDR3: TGCGCCAGCAGCTTGGACAGGGGGCGAACTGAAGCTTTCTTT. Translating it yields CASSLDRGRTEAFF.

The table lists this clone with a few counts. This chain uses TRBV28 with TRBJ1-2, with D tentatively TRBD1 (6 bases). CDR3 size: 14 residues. V lost 3 bases, J lost 4 bases, and 12 bases lay in between. Germline V lookup: CDR1 MDHEN, CDR2 SYDVKM. The CDR3 protein is CASSLDSSFYGYTF. Written as DNA, the CDR3 is TGTGCCAGCAGTTTGGACAGCTCGTTCTATGGCTACACCTTC.

A single count supports this clone. The gene calls are TRBV7-8 and TRBJ1-1, with TRBD1 matching over 10 bases. Germline V gene sequence: CDR1 SGHVS, CDR2 FQNEAQ. This CDR3 spans 13 amino acids. J gave up 12 bases and V 5 bases, and 9 bases lay outside the gene matches. The CDR3 spells CASSITGTGVPFF. CDR3 DNA sequence: TGTGCCAGCAGCATAACCGGGACAGGGGTGCCTTTCTTT.

V is TRBV3-1 (or the pseudogene TRBV3-2) and J is TRBJ2-5, with 7 bases lining up with TRBD2. CDR1 is LGHDT, CDR2 YNNKEL, per germline (reference sequence). This CDR3 is 15 amino acids long. V lost 4 bases to trimming and J lost 4 bases; unmatched junction nucleotides: 9. CDR3 bases: TGTGCCAGCAGCCGACGGGCTAGCGGCGGAGAGACCCAGTACTTC. It translates to CASSRRASGGETQYF.

This clone was counted between two and nine times. This sequence joins TRBV20-1 and TRBJ2-7; maybe TRBD1 (5 bases). CDR1 and CDR2 (germline): DFQATT, SNEGSKA (reference sequence). Between the trimmed V and J ends, which lost 3 bases and 2 bases, there was a span of 11 bases. This CDR3 is 13 amino acids long. The DNA for the CDR3 is TGCAGTGCTAGTAACAGGCTCACCTACGAGCAGTACTTC. Its protein product is CSASNRLTYEQYF.